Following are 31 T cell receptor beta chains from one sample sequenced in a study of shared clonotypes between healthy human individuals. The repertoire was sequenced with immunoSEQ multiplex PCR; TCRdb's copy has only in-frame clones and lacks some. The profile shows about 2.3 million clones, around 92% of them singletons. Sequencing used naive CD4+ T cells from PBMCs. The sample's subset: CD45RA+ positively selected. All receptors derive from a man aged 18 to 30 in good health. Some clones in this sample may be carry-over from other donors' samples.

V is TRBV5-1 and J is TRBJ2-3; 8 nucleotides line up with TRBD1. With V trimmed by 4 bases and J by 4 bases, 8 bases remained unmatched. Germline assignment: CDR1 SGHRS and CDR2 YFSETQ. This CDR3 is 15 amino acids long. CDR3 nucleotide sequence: TGCGCCAGCAGCCCCGACAGGGGAGGTGCAGATACGCAGTATTTT. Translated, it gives CASSPDRGGADTQYF.

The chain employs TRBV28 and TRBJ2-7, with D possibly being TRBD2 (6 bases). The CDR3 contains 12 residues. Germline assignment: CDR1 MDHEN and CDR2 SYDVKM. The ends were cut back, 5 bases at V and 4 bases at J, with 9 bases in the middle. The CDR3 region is CASSGLTYEQYF. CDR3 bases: TGTGCCAGCAGTGGACTAACATACGAGCAGTACTTC.

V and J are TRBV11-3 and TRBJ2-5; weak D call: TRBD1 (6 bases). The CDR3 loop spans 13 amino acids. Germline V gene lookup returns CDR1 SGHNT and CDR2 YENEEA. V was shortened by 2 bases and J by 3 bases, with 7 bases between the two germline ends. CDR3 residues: CASSLRTEETQYF. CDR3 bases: TGTGCCAGCAGCTTAAGGACAGAAGAGACCCAGTACTTC.

CDR3 in DNA: TGTGCCAGTAGGGCAACAGGGTCGAATCAGCCCCAGCATTTT. As protein: CASRATGSNQPQHF. The chain combines TRBV19 with TRBJ1-5, with D possibly being TRBD1 (6 bases). The germline CDR1 and CDR2 sequences are LNHDA and SQIVND (reference sequence). This CDR3 has 14 amino acids. V was pared by 6 bases and J by 4 bases, with 13 bases between.

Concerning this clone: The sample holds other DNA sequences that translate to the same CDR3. The CDR3: CSVNLQETQYF. The CDR3 DNA sequence: TGCAGCGTGAACTTACAAGAGACCCAGTACTTC. The rearrangement links TRBV29-1 to TRBJ2-5; D remains unclear. V lost 6 bases and J 2 bases, leaving 7 bases between the germline ends. The CDR3 contains 11 residues. CDR1 is SQVTM, CDR2 ANQGSEA, per germline.

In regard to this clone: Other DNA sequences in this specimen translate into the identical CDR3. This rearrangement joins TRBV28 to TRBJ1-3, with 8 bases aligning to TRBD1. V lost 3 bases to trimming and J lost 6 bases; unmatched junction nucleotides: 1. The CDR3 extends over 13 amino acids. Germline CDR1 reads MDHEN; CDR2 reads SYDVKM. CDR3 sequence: CASSFQGANTIYF. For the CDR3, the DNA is TGTGCCAGCAGTTTCCAGGGGGCAAACACCATATATTTT.

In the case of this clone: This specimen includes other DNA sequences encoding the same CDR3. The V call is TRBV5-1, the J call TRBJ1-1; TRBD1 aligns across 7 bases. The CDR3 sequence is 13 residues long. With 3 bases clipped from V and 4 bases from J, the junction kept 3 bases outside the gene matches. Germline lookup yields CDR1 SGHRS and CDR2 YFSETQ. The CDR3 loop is CASSSDRVTEAFF. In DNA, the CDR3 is TGCGCCAGCAGCTCCGACAGGGTCACTGAAGCTTTCTTT.

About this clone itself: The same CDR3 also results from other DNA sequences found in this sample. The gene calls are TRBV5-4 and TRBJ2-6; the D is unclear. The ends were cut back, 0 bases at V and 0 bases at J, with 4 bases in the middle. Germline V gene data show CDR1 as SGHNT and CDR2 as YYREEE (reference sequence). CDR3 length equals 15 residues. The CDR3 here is CASSLEFSGANVLTF. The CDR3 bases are TGTGCCAGCAGCTTGGAATTCTCTGGGGCCAACGTCCTGACTTTC.

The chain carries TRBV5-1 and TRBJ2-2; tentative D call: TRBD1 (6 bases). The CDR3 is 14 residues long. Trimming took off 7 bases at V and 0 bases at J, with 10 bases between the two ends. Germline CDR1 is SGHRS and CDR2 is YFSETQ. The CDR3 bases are TGCGCCAGCGGGGGCAGCGCGAACACCGGGGAGCTGTTTTTT. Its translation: CASGGSANTGELFF.

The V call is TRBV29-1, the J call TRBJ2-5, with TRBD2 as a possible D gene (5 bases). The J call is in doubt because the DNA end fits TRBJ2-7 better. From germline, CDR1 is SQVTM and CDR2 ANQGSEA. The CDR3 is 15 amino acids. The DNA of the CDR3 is TGCAGCGTTGCTTTGGCGGGCAGAAATCTCCACGAGCAGTACTTC. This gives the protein CSVALAGRNLHEQYF.

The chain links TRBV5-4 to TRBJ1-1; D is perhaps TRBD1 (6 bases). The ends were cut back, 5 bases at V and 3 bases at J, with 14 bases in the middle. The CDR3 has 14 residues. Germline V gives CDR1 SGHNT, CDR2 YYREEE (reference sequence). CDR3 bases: TGTGCCAGCAGGTTACAGGGCACGGACACTGAAGCTTTCTTT. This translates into CASRLQGTDTEAFF.

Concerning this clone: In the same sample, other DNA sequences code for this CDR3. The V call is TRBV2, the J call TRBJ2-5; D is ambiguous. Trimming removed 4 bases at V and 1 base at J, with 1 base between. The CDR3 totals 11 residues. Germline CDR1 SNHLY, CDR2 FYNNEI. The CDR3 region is CASSVQETQYF. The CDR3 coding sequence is TGTGCCAGCAGTGTCCAAGAGACCCAGTACTTC.

For the CDR3, the DNA is TGCGCCAGCAGCACACACTCTACCATAGCGGCGGGGAATGAGCAGTTCTTC. Its translation is CASSTHSTIAAGNEQFF. The rearrangement joins TRBV4-1 to TRBJ2-1, with a weak D call TRBD2 (6 bases). The CDR3 covers 17 residues. Deletions cut 5 bases from V and 7 bases from J, with 24 bases between. Germline V gives CDR1 MGHRA, CDR2 YSYEKL.

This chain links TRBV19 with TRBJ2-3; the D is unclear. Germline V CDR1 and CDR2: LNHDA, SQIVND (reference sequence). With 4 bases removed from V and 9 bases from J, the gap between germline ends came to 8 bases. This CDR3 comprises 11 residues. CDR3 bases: TGTGCCAGTAGTACGCAGGAGACGCAGTATTTT. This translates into CASSTQETQYF.

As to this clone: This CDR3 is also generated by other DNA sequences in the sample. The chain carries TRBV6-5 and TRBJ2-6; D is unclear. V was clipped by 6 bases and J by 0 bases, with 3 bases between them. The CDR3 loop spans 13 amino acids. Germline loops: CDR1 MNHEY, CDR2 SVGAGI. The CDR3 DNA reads TGTGCCAGCAGGACCTCTGGGGCCAACGTCCTGACTTTC. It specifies CASRTSGANVLTF.

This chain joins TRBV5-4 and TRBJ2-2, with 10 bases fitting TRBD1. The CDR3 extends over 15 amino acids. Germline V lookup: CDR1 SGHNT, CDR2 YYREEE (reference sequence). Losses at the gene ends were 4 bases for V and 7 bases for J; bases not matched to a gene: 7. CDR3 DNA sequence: TGTGCCAGCAGCCCGGGAGGGACAGGGGTCGGGGAGCTGTTTTTT. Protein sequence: CASSPGGTGVGELFF.

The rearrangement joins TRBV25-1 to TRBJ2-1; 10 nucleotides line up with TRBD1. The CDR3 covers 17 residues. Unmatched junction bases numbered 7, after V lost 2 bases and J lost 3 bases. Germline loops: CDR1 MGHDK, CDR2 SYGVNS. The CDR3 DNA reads TGTGCCAGCAGTGAAGGGGGACAGGGGCTTTACTACAATGAGCAGTTCTTC. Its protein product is CASSEGGQGLYYNEQFF.

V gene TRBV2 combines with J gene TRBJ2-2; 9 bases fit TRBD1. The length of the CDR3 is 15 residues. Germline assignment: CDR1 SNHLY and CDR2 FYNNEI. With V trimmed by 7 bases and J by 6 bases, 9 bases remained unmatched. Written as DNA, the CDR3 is TGTGCCAGCAATAAACAGGGGGCAAGCGCCGGGGAGCTGTTTTTT. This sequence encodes CASNKQGASAGELFF.

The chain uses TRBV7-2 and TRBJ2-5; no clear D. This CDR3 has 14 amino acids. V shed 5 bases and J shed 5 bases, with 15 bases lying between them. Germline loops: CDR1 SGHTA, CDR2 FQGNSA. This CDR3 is CASSLDRISETQYF. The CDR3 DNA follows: TGTGCCAGCAGCCTGGACCGGATAAGTGAGACCCAGTACTTC.

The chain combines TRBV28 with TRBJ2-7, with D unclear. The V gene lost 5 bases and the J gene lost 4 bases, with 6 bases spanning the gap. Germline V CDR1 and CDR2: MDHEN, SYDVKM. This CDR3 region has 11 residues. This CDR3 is CASSVGYEQYF. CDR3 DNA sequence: TGTGCCAGCAGTGTCGGGTACGAGCAGTACTTC.

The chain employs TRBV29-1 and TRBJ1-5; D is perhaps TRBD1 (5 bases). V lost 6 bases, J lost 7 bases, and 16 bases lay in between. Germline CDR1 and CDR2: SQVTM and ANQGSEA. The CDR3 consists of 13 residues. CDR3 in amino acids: CSVQIQGSQPQHF. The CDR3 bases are TGCAGCGTCCAAATCCAGGGCTCCCAGCCCCAGCATTTT.

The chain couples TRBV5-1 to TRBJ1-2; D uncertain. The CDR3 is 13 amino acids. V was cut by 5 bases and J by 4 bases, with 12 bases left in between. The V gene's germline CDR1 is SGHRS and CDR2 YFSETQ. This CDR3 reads CASSNRASYGYTF. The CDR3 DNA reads TGCGCCAGCAGTAACCGGGCCAGCTATGGCTACACCTTC.

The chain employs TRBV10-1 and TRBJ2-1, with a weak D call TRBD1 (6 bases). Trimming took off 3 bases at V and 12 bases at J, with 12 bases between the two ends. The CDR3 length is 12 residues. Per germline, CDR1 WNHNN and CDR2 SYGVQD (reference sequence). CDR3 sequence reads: CASSEQGRGQFF. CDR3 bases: TGCGCCAGCAGTGAACAGGGAAGGGGGCAGTTCTTC.

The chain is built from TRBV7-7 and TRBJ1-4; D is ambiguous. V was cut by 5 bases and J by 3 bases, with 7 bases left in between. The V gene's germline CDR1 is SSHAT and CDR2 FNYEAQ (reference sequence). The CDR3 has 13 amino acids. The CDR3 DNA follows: TGTGCCAGCAGCCGAGCGTCTAATGAAAAACTGTTTTTT. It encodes CASSRASNEKLFF.

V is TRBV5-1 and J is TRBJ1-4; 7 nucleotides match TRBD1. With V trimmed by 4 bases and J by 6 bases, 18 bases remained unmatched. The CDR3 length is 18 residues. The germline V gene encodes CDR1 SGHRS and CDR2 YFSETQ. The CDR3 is CASSPRPGQDLTDEKLFF. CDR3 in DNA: TGCGCCAGCAGCCCTCGGCCCGGACAGGATCTTACTGATGAAAAACTGTTTTTT.

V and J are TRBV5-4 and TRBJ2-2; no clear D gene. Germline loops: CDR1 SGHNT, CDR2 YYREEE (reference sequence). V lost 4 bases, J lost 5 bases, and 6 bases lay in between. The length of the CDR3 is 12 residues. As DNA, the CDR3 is TGTGCCAGCAGCGCCTTAACCGGGGAGCTGTTTTTT. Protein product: CASSALTGELFF.

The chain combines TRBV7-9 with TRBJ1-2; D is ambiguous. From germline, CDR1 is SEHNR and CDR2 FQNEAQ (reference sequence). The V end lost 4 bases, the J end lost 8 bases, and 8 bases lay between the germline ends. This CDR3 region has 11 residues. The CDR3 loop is CASSSEAGYTF. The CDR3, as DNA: TGTGCCAGCAGCTCGGAGGCGGGCTACACCTTC.

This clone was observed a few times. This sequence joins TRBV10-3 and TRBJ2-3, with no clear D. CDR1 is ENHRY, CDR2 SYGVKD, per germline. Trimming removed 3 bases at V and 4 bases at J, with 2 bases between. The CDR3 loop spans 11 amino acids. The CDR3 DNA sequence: TGTGCCATCAGTGAAGCAGATACGCAGTATTTT. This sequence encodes CAISEADTQYF.

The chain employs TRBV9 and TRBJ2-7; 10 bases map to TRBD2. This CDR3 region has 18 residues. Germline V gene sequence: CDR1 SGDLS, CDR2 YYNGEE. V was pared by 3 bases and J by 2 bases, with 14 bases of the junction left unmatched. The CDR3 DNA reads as TGTGCCAGCAGCGCACGACCGGCCCCCAGCGGGAGGGCCTACGAGCAGTACTTC. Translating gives CASSARPAPSGRAYEQYF.

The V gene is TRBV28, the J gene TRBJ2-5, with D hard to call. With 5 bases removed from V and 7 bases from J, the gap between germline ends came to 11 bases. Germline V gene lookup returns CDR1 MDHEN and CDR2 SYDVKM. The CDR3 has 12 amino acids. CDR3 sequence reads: CASSPIKRTQYF. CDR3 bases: TGTGCCAGCAGTCCCATTAAAAGGACCCAGTACTTC.

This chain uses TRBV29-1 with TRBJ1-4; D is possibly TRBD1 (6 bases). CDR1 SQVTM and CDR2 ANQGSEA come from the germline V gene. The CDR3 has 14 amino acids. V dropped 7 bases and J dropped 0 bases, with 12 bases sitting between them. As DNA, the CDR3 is TGCAGCGCCCCGACAGGTGCAACTAATGAAAAACTGTTTTTT. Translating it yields CSAPTGATNEKLFF.